The T cell receptor beta chain described here comes from a study of T-cell memory formation after mild COVID-19. The study, taken as a whole, reports: CD4+ bias marked clones expanding day 15 to 37, unlike balanced contracting clones.

Amplification by 5'RACE using constant-segment primers produced TCR alpha and TCR beta cDNA libraries that carried sample barcodes and UMIs. MiXCR was run by TCRdb on the 5' RACE reads, yielding one entry per CDR3 protein. Of under 450,000 distinct CDR3 sequences listed, 20% to 25% are singletons. Worth noting for this clonotype: The antigen is unknown.

The CDR3 consists of 11 residues. The ends were cut back, 8 bases at V and 5 bases at J, with 12 bases in the middle. CDR1 and CDR2 from the germline V gene are GTSNPN and SVGIG (reference sequence). The sequencing input was PBMCs or a T cell subset sorted from them (not recorded which). The chain employs TRBV30 and TRBJ1-2, with a possible D match to TRBD1 (5 bases). The source is a man younger than 35 who had mild COVID-19 (a few samples of this study predate the infection). Cell type and time point are not known. CDR3 region: CAGNRGYGYTF. CDR3 nucleotides: TGTGCCGGGAACCGGGGGTATGGCTACACCTTC.